Listed below are T cell receptor beta chains from one sample, sequenced in a study of blood T cell repertoires in COVID-19. TCRdb keeps only in-frame clones here, not all; method: immunoSEQ multiplex PCR. The table has about 160,000 clones, about 85% seen once. What was sequenced was peripheral blood. The source is a human donor with acute or convalescent COVID-19. The donor label of this sample is uncertain. CDR3s include the opening cysteine and the closing phenylalanine or tryptophan. A row's size may be missing; if present it is once, few, many or a size class.

TRBJ2-1,TRBV6-2/TRBV6-3,-,CASSYTLGRDSRNNEQFF
TRBJ1-5,TRBV19,-,CASKGGLLGGQPQHF
TRBJ1-2,TRBV9,-,CASSVGSREGNYGYTF
TRBJ1-4,TRBV18,-,CASSPRTGHNEKLFF
TRBJ2-1,TRBV7-2,-,CASSLSARSNEQFF
TRBJ2-3,TRBV3-1/TRBV3-2,once,CASSHVRTSGGADTQYF
TRBJ2-5,TRBV11-3,few,CASSLALSGGYQETQYF
TRBJ1-4,TRBV2,-,CASIFQGREGEKLFF
TRBJ1-2,TRBV7-9,once,CASSKALTESYGYTF
TRBJ1-5,TRBV18,-,CASSPKGAGGSNQPQHF
TRBJ1-3,TRBV7-9,-,CATQDEGKGNTIYF
TRBJ2-1,TRBV7-3,-,CASSGPGTSPRNEQFF
TRBJ1-2,TRBV4-2,-,CASSQDTENRPYTF
TRBJ2-5,TRBV18,-,CASSTSGAQETQYF
TRBJ1-2,TRBV4-3,-,CASSQGYLRGIPDGYTF
TRBJ1-2,TRBV7-2,-,CASSLVRVQGKYGYTF
TRBJ1-1,TRBV6-5,-,CASRRRVGRNEEAFF
TRBJ2-1,TRBV3-1/TRBV3-2,-,CASSPSRGPNNEQFF
TRBJ2-1,TRBV4-2,-,CASSQETGGRRTNEQFF
TRBJ2-3,TRBV15,-,CATSRRTSGGADTQYF
TRBJ1-2,TRBV2,-,CASSEMGGDYGYTF
TRBJ2-2,TRBV18,once,CASSLATLATGELFF
TRBJ1-1,TRBV7-2,-,CASSTRQGAGTEAFF
TRBJ1-1,TRBV19,-,CASSKTGAVTPDEAFF